This is a list of T cell receptor beta chains from one sample in a study of cytomegalovirus exposure and HLA in healthy donors. Sequencing used immunoSEQ multiplex PCR; TCRdb keeps in-frame clones, though not all of them. This repertoire comprises some 120,000 clones; its ten largest clones make up 3.7%. Sequencing used PBMCs. The source is a young man in good health and CMV-seronegative. Each CDR3 is given with its conserved first and last residue. Each record gives: J gene, V gene, D gene, CDR3 DNA, CDR3 protein. D genes are given only for firm matches.

TRBJ1-3,TRBV19,TRBD1,TGTGCCAGTAGTACCGGACAGGGGAGAGATCCCGGAAACACCATATATTTT,CASSTGQGRDPGNTIYF
TRBJ1-3,TRBV5-1,TRBD1,TGCGCCAGCAGCTTGGTCTCGGGACAGGCTGGAAACACCATATATTTT,CASSLVSGQAGNTIYF
TRBJ2-7,TRBV7-9,TRBD1,TGTGCCAGCAGCCCTAGGGACAGGGCCTACGAGCAGTACTTC,CASSPRDRAYEQYF
TRBJ1-1,TRBV5-1,TRBD1,TGCGCCAGCAGCTCACGACAGGGCGGCACTGAAGCTTTCTTT,CASSSRQGGTEAFF
TRBJ1-5,TRBV19,NA,TGTGCCAGTACCTACCGGGGAGCGAATCAGCCCCAGCATTTT,CASTYRGANQPQHF
TRBJ1-4,TRBV6-5,NA,TGTGCCAGCAGTGGGGTATCGGGAAGGAAAAAACTGTTTTTT,CASSGVSGRKKLFF
TRBJ2-5,TRBV5-6,NA,TGTGCCAGCAGCACGAGGGTCTTCCACCAAGAGACCCAGTACTTC,CASSTRVFHQETQYF
TRBJ2-2,TRBV12-5,TRBD1,TGTGCTAGTGGTTTGTCTCCGTCCCGGGACAGGGCCAGGAACACCGGGGAGCTGTTTTTT,CASGLSPSRDRARNTGELFF
TRBJ1-5,TRBV7-2,NA,TGTGCCAGCAGCGCGAACGGGGGGACCCAGCATTTT,CASSANGGTQHF
TRBJ1-1,TRBV7-9,NA,TGTGCCAGCAGCCCCCCTTCTGGTAGCACGAACACTGAAGCTTTCTTT,CASSPPSGSTNTEAFF
TRBJ1-4,TRBV6-1,NA,TGTGCCAGCAGTGAAGCCCGGGGTAATGAAAAACTGTTTTTT,CASSEARGNEKLFF
TRBJ1-2,TRBV19,NA,TGTGCCAGTAGTATCAACACAGGGATTGGCTACACCTTC,CASSINTGIGYTF
TRBJ2-2,TRBV9,NA,TGTGCCAGCAGCGTAGCAACTAACACCGGGGAGCTGTTTTTT,CASSVATNTGELFF
TRBJ2-7,TRBV7-9,NA,TGTGCCAGCAGCTTAGGGGAGGTCTTGTCCCGACGGCTCGAGCAGTACTTC,CASSLGEVLSRRLEQYF
TRBJ1-2,TRBV10-3,NA,TGTGCCATCAATCCGGCAAGGGACACACACGACTATGGCTACACCTTC,CAINPARDTHDYGYTF
TRBJ2-1,TRBV5-4,TRBD2,TGTGCCAGCGCCACGGGCGGGGGAGAGTACAATGAGCAGTTCTTC,CASATGGGEYNEQFF
TRBJ1-5,TRBV23-1,NA,TGCGCCAGCGCAGGAACGTTGGTAAATCAGCCCCAGCATTTT,CASAGTLVNQPQHF
TRBJ2-2,TRBV7-6,NA,TGTGCCAGCAGCCCGTTTACAGGCCTCCCGAACACCGGGGAGCTGTTTTTT,CASSPFTGLPNTGELFF
TRBJ1-4,TRBV2,TRBD1,TGTGCCAGCAGGAGACAGGGGGGGCTCTTTTTT,CASRRQGGLFF
TRBJ1-3,TRBV4-1,NA,TGCGCCAGCAGCCCGCGACACGATGGAAACACCATATATTTT,CASSPRHDGNTIYF
TRBJ1-1,TRBV6-8,NA,TGTGCCAGCAGTCCTTTTGGGGAGTGCGCCACTGAAGCTTTCTTT,CASSPFGECATEAFF
TRBJ2-6,TRBV2,NA,TGTGCCAGCAGTGTAGTGTTGCAGGGACCTGCCGGGGGATATGGGGCCAACGTCCTGACTTTC,CASSVVLQGPAGGYGANVLTF
TRBJ1-5,TRBV18,NA,TGTGCCAGCTCGCTACTGAGTAGCAATCAGCCCCAGCATTTT,CASSLLSSNQPQHF
TRBJ2-1,TRBV7-2,TRBD1,TGTGCCAGCAGCGGACAGGGTTTCTACAATGAGCAGTTCTTC,CASSGQGFYNEQFF
TRBJ2-3,TRBV5-6,NA,TGTGCCAGCAGCTTGGGACAGCCTCATCCAACAGATACGCAGTATTTT,CASSLGQPHPTDTQYF
TRBJ2-1,TRBV6-6,TRBD2,TGTGCCAGCAGTTACTCTAGAGCGGGGGGCCCAAATGAGCAGTTCTTC,CASSYSRAGGPNEQFF